This TCR beta chain derives from a study of blood T cells in healthy people across ages. This CDR3 is built from 15 residues. V was pared by 6 bases and J by 11 bases, with 15 bases of the junction left unmatched. Germline CDR1 and CDR2: SNHLY and FYNNEI. This clonotype has a count of ten or more. Its antigen is not known. Overall study findings and caveats: Older individuals had lower TCR beta diversity per million T cells (the decline was roughly linear).

Each sample gave at least 7 million isolated PBMCs. Together with a sample-barcoded 5' primer, a J-beta primer mix was included in a second PCR lasting about 7 to 11 cycles. All samples gave at least 2.5 million CDR3-containing paired-end reads. From the 5' RACE reads, TCRdb called clonotypes with MiXCR, one entry per CDR3 protein. The sample contains around 1,500,000 distinct CDR3 sequences, 42% of which appear only once. Sequenced sample: blood. The source is a woman between 18 and 29 years old in good health. The chain combines TRBV2 with TRBJ2-5; 10 bases are shared with TRBD2. The CDR3 DNA sequence: TGTGCCAGCAGGAGGACTAGCGGAATACAAAATGAGCAGTACTTC. It yields the protein CASRRTSGIQNEQYF.